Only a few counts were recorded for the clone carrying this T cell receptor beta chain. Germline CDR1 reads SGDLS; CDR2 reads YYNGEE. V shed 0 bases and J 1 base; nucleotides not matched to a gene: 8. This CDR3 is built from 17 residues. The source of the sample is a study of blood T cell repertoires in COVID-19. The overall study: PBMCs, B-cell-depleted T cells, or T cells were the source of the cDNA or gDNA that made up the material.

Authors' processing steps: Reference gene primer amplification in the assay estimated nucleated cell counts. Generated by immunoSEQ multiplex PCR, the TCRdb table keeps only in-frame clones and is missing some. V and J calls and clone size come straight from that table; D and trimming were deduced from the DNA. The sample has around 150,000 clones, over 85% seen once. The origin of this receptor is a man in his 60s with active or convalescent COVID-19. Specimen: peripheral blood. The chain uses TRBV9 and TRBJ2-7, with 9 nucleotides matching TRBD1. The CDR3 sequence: CASSVGTGQGKSYEQYF. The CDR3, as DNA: TGTGCCAGCAGCGTAGGGACGGGACAGGGAAAATCCTACGAGCAGTACTTC.